The clone carrying this T cell receptor (beta chain) occurred a few times. Antigen unknown. The investigators reverse transcribed all of the isolated RNA, so they sequenced expressed TCRB transcripts. Sequencing was performed with immunoSEQ multiplex PCR; in TCRdb, only in-frame clones are kept and a portion is missing. The data show about 160,000 clones, with 6.5% to 10% seen just once and around 0.56% held by the top ten. The sample belongs to a study of beta chain features in type 1 diabetes. General study points: A moderate, significant TCRB CDR3 shortening appeared in type 1 diabetes across four CD4+ subsets.

In germline, CDR1 is SGHDT, CDR2 YYEEEE. Trimming left V 3 bases short and J 7 bases short, with 10 bases between. CDR3 length: 12 residues. The specimen sequenced was central memory CD4+ T cells from blood. The chain employs TRBV5-6 and TRBJ1-2; D gene ambiguous. This receptor was identified in a woman younger than 30 with type 1 diabetes. For the CDR3, the DNA is TGTGCCAGCAGCTGGAGCGTATCTGGCTACACCTTC. As protein: CASSWSVSGYTF.